Following are 30 T cell receptor beta chains from one sample sequenced in a study of Tregs in tolerant kidney transplant recipients. Recipients received nonmyeloablative bone marrow transplants from related graft donors, with transient mixed chimerism. Using immunoSEQ multiplex PCR, the repertoire was profiled, and TCRdb retains in-frame clones only, with some absent. Among fewer than 55,000 clones, roughly nine tenths were seen once, and the ten largest hold 15% to 17%. This material consisted of CD8+ T cells from blood (PBMCs), taken 12 months after the transplant. The receptor set was obtained from a human patient who received a combined kidney and bone marrow transplant. A subset of T cells may come from the graft donor.

The table lists this clone with a count of one. This rearrangement joins TRBV13 to TRBJ1-1; the match to TRBD1 covers 11 bases. Germline V CDR1 and CDR2: PRHDT, FYEKMQ (reference sequence). The CDR3 is made up of 15 amino acids. After removal of 5 bases from V and 4 bases from J, the junction contained 6 bases not matched to a gene. CDR3 sequence (DNA): TGTGCCAGCAGCCCCGCCGGGACAGGGGGCACTGAAGCTTTCTTT. It translates to CASSPAGTGGTEAFF. The full variable domain, its missing parts supplied by reference TRBV13 and TRBJ1-1, is AAGVIQSPRHLIKEKRETATLKCYPIPRHDTVYWYQQGPGQDPQFLISFYEKMQSDKGSIPDRFSAQQFSDYHSELNMSSLELGDSALYFCASSPAGTGGTEAFFGQGTRLTVV.

The chain links TRBV5-5 to TRBJ2-3; possible D gene TRBD2, 7 bases. The CDR3 sequence is 15 residues long. Germline V gene data show CDR1 as SGHKS and CDR2 as YYEKEE (reference sequence). Trimming left V 2 bases short and J 3 bases short, with 13 bases between. The CDR3: CASSFGGGGTDTQYF. The CDR3 DNA reads TGTGCCAGCAGCTTTGGGGGGGGCGGGACAGATACGCAGTATTTT.

This rearrangement joins TRBV7-3 to TRBJ2-2; a weak D match, TRBD1 (6 bases). This CDR3 region has 17 residues. Germline V gene data show CDR1 as SGHTA and CDR2 as FQGTGA. V lost 1 base and J 1 base, leaving 13 bases between the germline ends. The CDR3, as DNA: TGTGCCAGCAGCTTAAGTCATTGGACAGAGAACACCGGGGAGCTGTTTTTT. Protein product: CASSLSHWTENTGELFF. Together with reference TRBV7-3 and TRBJ2-2, the CDR3 gives the full variable domain: GAGVSQTPSNKVTEKGKYVELRCDPISGHTALYWYRQSLGQGPEFLIYFQGTGAADDSGLPNDRFFAVRPEGSVSTLKIQRTERGDSAVYLCASSLSHWTENTGELFFGEGSRLTVL.

The chain employs TRBV7-3 and TRBJ2-3; 9 nucleotides align to TRBD1. V trimming: 5 bases; J trimming: 2 bases; junction bases outside the gene matches: 8. The CDR3 has 16 residues. Germline loops: CDR1 SGHTA, CDR2 FQGTGA. The CDR3 is CASSQTTGGITDTQYF. DNA for the CDR3: TGTGCCAGCAGCCAAACGACAGGGGGTATCACAGATACGCAGTATTTT.

The rearrangement links TRBV4-3 to TRBJ2-7; TRBD1 is a possible D gene (5 bases). V lost 0 bases to trimming and J lost 2 bases, with 11 bases between them. CDR1 is LGHNA and CDR2 is YSLEER in the germline V gene. CDR3 length: 15 residues. The CDR3 spells CASSQDRQGPYEQYF. CDR3 DNA sequence: TGCGCCAGCAGCCAAGATCGCCAGGGTCCCTACGAGCAGTACTTC.

The genes are TRBV21-1 and TRBJ2-5; TRBD2, the D gene given by the table, was not confirmed from the DNA. TRBV21-1 is classified as a pseudogene. The CDR3 contains 15 residues. The CDR3 loop is CASSKEEPFQETQYF. The CDR3 DNA follows: TGTGCCAGCAGCAAAGAAGAGCCGTTTCAAGAGACCCAGTACTTC.

The V call is TRBV4-1, the J call TRBJ2-5; 9 bases agree with TRBD1. Germline CDR1 MGHRA, CDR2 YSYEKL. J gave up 5 bases and V 0 bases, and 7 bases lay outside the gene matches. The CDR3 length is 16 residues. The CDR3 reads CASSQDNTGGGETQYF. CDR3 DNA: TGCGCCAGCAGCCAAGACAATACAGGGGGCGGGGAGACCCAGTACTTC.

This chain joins TRBV9 and TRBJ2-1; 7 bases agree with TRBD2. CDR3 length equals 19 residues. Germline-derived CDR1 and CDR2 are SGDLS and YYNGEE. V dropped 1 base and J dropped 0; count of bases not matched to a gene: 13. Written as DNA, the CDR3 is TGTGCCAGCAGCGTACCGGGGGGTAGAGGGAGGGACTCCTACAATGAGCAGTTCTTC. Its protein is CASSVPGGRGRDSYNEQFF.

The J gene is TRBJ1-5, the V gene TRBV6-5; a possible D gene is TRBD1 (5 bases). CDR1 and CDR2 from the germline V gene are MNHEY and SVGAGI. This CDR3 contains 13 residues. Trimming took off 7 bases at V and 3 bases at J, with 10 bases between the two ends. The CDR3 DNA is TGTGCCAGCACGGGGGTGAACAATCAGCCCCAGCATTTT. Protein: CASTGVNNQPQHF.

Worth noting for this clone: The sample contains more than one DNA sequence encoding this CDR3. The V and J genes are TRBV5-6 and TRBJ1-6, with D tentatively TRBD1 (6 bases). Germline V gene sequence: CDR1 SGHDT, CDR2 YYEEEE. CDR3 length: 17 residues. Trimming removed 4 bases from V and 7 bases from J, with 21 bases in between. CDR3 sequence reads: CASSHNFWTANNSPLHF. The DNA for the CDR3 is TGTGCCAGCAGCCATAACTTCTGGACAGCCAACAATTCACCCCTCCACTTT.

The rearrangement uses TRBV19 and TRBJ2-1; D is undetermined. The CDR3 totals 15 residues. Between the trimmed V and J ends, which lost 6 bases and 0 bases, there was a span of 12 bases. Germline V lookup: CDR1 LNHDA, CDR2 SQIVND (reference sequence). CDR3 in DNA: TGTGCCAGTAGCCTCGACACCTACTCCTACAATGAGCAGTTCTTC. It specifies CASSLDTYSYNEQFF. Filled out from reference TRBV19 and TRBJ2-1, the complete variable domain reads DGGITQSPKYLFRKEGQNVTLSCEQNLNHDAMYWYRQDPGQGLRLIYYSQIVNDFQKGDIAEGYSVSREKKESFPLTVTSAQKNPTAFYLCASSLDTYSYNEQFFGPGTRLTVL.

This rearrangement joins TRBV4-3 to TRBJ1-2, with D perhaps TRBD1 (5 bases). The CDR3 length is 14 residues. Germline CDR1 is LGHNA and CDR2 is YSLEER. V lost 0 bases and J 4 bases, leaving 9 bases between the germline ends. CDR3 loop: CASSQDRQFYGYTF. The CDR3 coding sequence is TGCGCCAGCAGCCAAGATCGACAGTTCTATGGCTACACCTTC.

The chain recombines TRBV5-6 with TRBJ2-5, with 8 nucleotides matching TRBD1. The CDR3 spans 13 residues. The J segment lost 5 bases and the V segment lost 0 bases, leaving 0 bases of the junction unmatched. Germline CDR1 and CDR2: SGHDT and YYEEEE. In nucleotides, the CDR3 is TGTGCCAGCAGCTTGGGGACAGGGGAGACCCAGTACTTC. It translates to CASSLGTGETQYF.

The chain uses TRBV19 and TRBJ2-1; 8 nucleotides agree with TRBD2. J was trimmed by 1 base and V by 5 bases; bases with no gene match: 19. The CDR3 extends over 20 amino acids. In germline, CDR1 is LNHDA, CDR2 SQIVND (reference sequence). CDR3 loop: CASSHEVAGFVTPSYNEQFF. DNA of the CDR3: TGTGCCAGTAGTCATGAGGTAGCGGGATTTGTCACGCCATCCTACAATGAGCAGTTCTTC.

This clone has a handful of counts. The chain recombines TRBV10-3 with TRBJ2-6; D is perhaps TRBD1 (6 bases). CDR1 is ENHRY and CDR2 is SYGVKD in the germline V gene. The ends were cut back, 3 bases at V and 2 bases at J, with 8 bases in the middle. This CDR3 spans 15 amino acids. The DNA of the CDR3 is TGTGCCATCAGTGACAGGGGTCCTGGGGCCAACGTCCTGACTTTC. Translating gives CAISDRGPGANVLTF.

Regarding this clone: This CDR3 is also generated by other DNA sequences in the sample. J is TRBJ1-6 and V is TRBV28; D call uncertain. V was clipped by 7 bases and J by 13 bases, with 17 bases between them. CDR1 and CDR2 (germline): MDHEN, SYDVKM. CDR3 length: 13 amino acids. The CDR3 DNA reads TGTGCCAGCAACCCCGTAAGAGTTTCCCCCCTCCACTTT. This translates into CASNPVRVSPLHF.

The gene calls are TRBV7-9 and TRBJ2-7, with D perhaps TRBD2 (5 bases). Germline CDR1 is SEHNR and CDR2 is FQNEAQ (reference sequence). The CDR3 is 12 residues long. V dropped 2 bases and J dropped 6 bases, with 8 bases sitting between them. The DNA for the CDR3 is TGTGCCAGCAGCTTATCGGGGTCCGAGCAGTACTTC. This gives the protein CASSLSGSEQYF.

The rearrangement joins TRBV9 to TRBJ2-7; the match to TRBD1 covers 7 bases. This CDR3 is built from 14 residues. Per the germline V gene, CDR1 is SGDLS and CDR2 is YYNGEE. V lost 3 bases, J lost 3 bases, and 6 bases stayed unmatched. CDR3 loop: CASSAGTALYEQYF. In DNA form, the CDR3 reads TGTGCCAGCAGCGCCGGGACAGCACTCTACGAGCAGTACTTC. The whole variable domain, filled in from reference TRBV9 and TRBJ2-7, reads DSGVTQTPKHLITATGQRVTLRCSPRSGDLSVYWYQQSLDQGLQFLIQYYNGEERAKGNILERFSAQQFPDLHSELNLSSLELGDSALYFCASSAGTALYEQYFGPGTRLTVT.

The chain recombines TRBV6-1 with TRBJ2-3; D may be TRBD2 (5 bases). Germline-derived CDR1 and CDR2 are MNHNS and SASEGT. The CDR3 covers 17 residues. Trimming pared 3 bases from V and 4 bases from J, leaving 20 bases between. For the CDR3, the DNA is TGTGCCAGCAGTGAGTCCCCTCAAGCAATACTAGCAGATACGCAGTATTTT. Translation: CASSESPQAILADTQYF.

On this clone: Other DNA sequences of this sample code for an identical CDR3. The rearrangement uses TRBV27 and TRBJ1-6; a weak D match, TRBD1 (5 bases). The ends were cut back, 0 bases at V and 10 bases at J, with 13 bases in the middle. The CDR3 runs 15 residues. In germline, CDR1 is MNHEY, CDR2 SMNVEV (reference sequence). The CDR3 nucleotides read TGTGCCAGCAGTTTATCTACAGGTCTGGGGTCACCCCTCCACTTT. As protein: CASSLSTGLGSPLHF.

This clone was picked up a small number of times. This CDR3 is CASSYRMGKGNTEAFF. In DNA form, the CDR3 reads TGTGCCAGTAGCTACAGGATGGGCAAGGGGAACACTGAAGCTTTCTTT. This sequence joins TRBV19 and TRBJ1-1; D is perhaps TRBD1 (5 bases). Germline assignment: CDR1 LNHDA and CDR2 SQIVND (reference sequence). Trimming cost V 6 bases and J 1 base, with 18 bases left between them. The CDR3 length is 16 residues.

In its sample, this clone was seen once. The CDR3 protein is CASSGRLAGVQETQYF. The CDR3 nucleotides read TGTGCCAGCAGCGGGCGACTAGCGGGAGTGCAGGAGACCCAGTACTTC. This chain connects TRBV9 to TRBJ2-5, with 12 bases fitting TRBD2. The CDR3 sequence is 16 residues long. Per germline, CDR1 SGDLS and CDR2 YYNGEE. V dropped 3 bases and J dropped 5; count of bases not matched to a gene: 8.

The chain joins TRBV29-1 to TRBJ2-3; TRBD1 matches 9 bases. The V gene end was trimmed by 6 bases and the J gene end by 3 bases; junction bases not matched to a gene: 10. The V gene's germline CDR1 is SQVTM and CDR2 ANQGSEA. The CDR3 runs to 15 residues. CDR3 amino acids: CSVPRPGQGTDTQYF. The CDR3 DNA is TGCAGCGTACCTCGACCGGGACAGGGAACAGATACGCAGTATTTT.

This clone was detected only once. V gene TRBV5-5 combines with J gene TRBJ2-3; D gene ambiguous. The CDR3 is 14 residues long. Trimming took off 4 bases at V and 2 bases at J, with 11 bases between the two ends. CDR1 is SGHKS, CDR2 YYEKEE, per germline (reference sequence). This CDR3 reads CASSPGFHTDTQYF. CDR3 DNA sequence: TGTGCCAGCAGCCCCGGGTTCCACACAGATACGCAGTATTTT.

This clone was detected only a few times. The chain employs TRBV10-3 and TRBJ1-5, with no clear D. The V and J ends lost 4 bases and 6 bases respectively, with 13 bases between them. Germline V gene lookup returns CDR1 ENHRY and CDR2 SYGVKD. This CDR3 has 14 amino acids. The CDR3 DNA reads as TGTGCCATCAGTGTCACTCAGGAGGGTCAGCCCCAGCATTTT. This gives the protein CAISVTQEGQPQHF.

V gene TRBV9 combines with J gene TRBJ2-3, with 9 bases aligning to TRBD2. Germline assignment: CDR1 SGDLS and CDR2 YYNGEE. The CDR3 totals 19 residues. Germline trimming cut 4 bases from V and 1 base from J; bases unmatched to any gene: 16. CDR3 DNA sequence: TGTGCCAGCAGCCCACGCGGCGGGGGGGCCTTTTACCGCACAGATACGCAGTATTTT. This translates into CASSPRGGGAFYRTDTQYF. The variable domain in full, completed from reference TRBV9 and TRBJ2-3, reads DSGVTQTPKHLITATGQRVTLRCSPRSGDLSVYWYQQSLDQGLQFLIQYYNGEERAKGNILERFSAQQFPDLHSELNLSSLELGDSALYFCASSPRGGGAFYRTDTQYFGPGTRLTVL.

V is TRBV29-1 and J is TRBJ1-1; D unclear. Trimming cost V 4 bases and J 1 base, with 10 bases left between them. This CDR3 comprises 13 residues. The V gene's germline CDR1 is SQVTM and CDR2 ANQGSEA. CDR3 bases: TGCAGCGTTGCAGCCGACAAGAACACTGAAGCTTTCTTT. Its translation is CSVAADKNTEAFF.

V and J are TRBV7-3 and TRBJ1-1; perhaps TRBD1 as D (6 bases). The germline V and J ends were trimmed by 5 bases and 7 bases, with 14 bases remaining between them. The CDR3 spans 13 residues. Germline assignment: CDR1 SGHTA and CDR2 FQGTGA. The CDR3 region has the DNA TGTGCCAGCAGCCAACAGGAAGGGGGTGAAGCTTTCTTT. Protein sequence: CASSQQEGGEAFF.

V and J are TRBV5-6 and TRBJ1-2; D call uncertain. Trimming took 0 bases from V and 8 from J, leaving 5 bases between them. CDR1 SGHDT and CDR2 YYEEEE come from the germline V gene. This CDR3 has 11 amino acids. The CDR3 region has the DNA TGTGCCAGCAGCTTGGGACTGGGCTACACCTTC. Its protein is CASSLGLGYTF.

The rearrangement links TRBV5-4 to TRBJ1-1; TRBD1 might be the D (6 bases). CDR3 size: 12 residues. Trimming took 2 bases from V and 8 from J, leaving 10 bases between them. Per the germline V gene, CDR1 is SGHNT and CDR2 is YYREEE (reference sequence). CDR3 sequence reads: CASSFDGGEAFF. CDR3 DNA sequence: TGTGCCAGCAGCTTTGATGGGGGCGAAGCTTTCTTT.